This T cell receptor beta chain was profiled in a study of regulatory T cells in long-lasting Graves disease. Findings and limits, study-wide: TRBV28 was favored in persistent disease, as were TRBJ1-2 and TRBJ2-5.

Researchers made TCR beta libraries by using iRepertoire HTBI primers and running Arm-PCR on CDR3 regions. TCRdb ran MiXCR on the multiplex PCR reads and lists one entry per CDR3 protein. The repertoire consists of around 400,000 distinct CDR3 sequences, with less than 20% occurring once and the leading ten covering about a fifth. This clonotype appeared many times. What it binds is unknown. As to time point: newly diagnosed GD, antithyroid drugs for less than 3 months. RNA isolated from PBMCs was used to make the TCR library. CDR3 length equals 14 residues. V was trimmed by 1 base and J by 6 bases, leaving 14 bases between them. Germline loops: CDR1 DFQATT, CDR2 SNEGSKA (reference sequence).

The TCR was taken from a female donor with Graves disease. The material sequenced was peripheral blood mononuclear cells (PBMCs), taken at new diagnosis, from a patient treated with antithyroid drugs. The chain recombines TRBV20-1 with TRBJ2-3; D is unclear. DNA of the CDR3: TGCAGTGCTAGAGTGGGTACGGATGGGGATACGCAGTATTTT. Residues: CSARVGTDGDTQYF.